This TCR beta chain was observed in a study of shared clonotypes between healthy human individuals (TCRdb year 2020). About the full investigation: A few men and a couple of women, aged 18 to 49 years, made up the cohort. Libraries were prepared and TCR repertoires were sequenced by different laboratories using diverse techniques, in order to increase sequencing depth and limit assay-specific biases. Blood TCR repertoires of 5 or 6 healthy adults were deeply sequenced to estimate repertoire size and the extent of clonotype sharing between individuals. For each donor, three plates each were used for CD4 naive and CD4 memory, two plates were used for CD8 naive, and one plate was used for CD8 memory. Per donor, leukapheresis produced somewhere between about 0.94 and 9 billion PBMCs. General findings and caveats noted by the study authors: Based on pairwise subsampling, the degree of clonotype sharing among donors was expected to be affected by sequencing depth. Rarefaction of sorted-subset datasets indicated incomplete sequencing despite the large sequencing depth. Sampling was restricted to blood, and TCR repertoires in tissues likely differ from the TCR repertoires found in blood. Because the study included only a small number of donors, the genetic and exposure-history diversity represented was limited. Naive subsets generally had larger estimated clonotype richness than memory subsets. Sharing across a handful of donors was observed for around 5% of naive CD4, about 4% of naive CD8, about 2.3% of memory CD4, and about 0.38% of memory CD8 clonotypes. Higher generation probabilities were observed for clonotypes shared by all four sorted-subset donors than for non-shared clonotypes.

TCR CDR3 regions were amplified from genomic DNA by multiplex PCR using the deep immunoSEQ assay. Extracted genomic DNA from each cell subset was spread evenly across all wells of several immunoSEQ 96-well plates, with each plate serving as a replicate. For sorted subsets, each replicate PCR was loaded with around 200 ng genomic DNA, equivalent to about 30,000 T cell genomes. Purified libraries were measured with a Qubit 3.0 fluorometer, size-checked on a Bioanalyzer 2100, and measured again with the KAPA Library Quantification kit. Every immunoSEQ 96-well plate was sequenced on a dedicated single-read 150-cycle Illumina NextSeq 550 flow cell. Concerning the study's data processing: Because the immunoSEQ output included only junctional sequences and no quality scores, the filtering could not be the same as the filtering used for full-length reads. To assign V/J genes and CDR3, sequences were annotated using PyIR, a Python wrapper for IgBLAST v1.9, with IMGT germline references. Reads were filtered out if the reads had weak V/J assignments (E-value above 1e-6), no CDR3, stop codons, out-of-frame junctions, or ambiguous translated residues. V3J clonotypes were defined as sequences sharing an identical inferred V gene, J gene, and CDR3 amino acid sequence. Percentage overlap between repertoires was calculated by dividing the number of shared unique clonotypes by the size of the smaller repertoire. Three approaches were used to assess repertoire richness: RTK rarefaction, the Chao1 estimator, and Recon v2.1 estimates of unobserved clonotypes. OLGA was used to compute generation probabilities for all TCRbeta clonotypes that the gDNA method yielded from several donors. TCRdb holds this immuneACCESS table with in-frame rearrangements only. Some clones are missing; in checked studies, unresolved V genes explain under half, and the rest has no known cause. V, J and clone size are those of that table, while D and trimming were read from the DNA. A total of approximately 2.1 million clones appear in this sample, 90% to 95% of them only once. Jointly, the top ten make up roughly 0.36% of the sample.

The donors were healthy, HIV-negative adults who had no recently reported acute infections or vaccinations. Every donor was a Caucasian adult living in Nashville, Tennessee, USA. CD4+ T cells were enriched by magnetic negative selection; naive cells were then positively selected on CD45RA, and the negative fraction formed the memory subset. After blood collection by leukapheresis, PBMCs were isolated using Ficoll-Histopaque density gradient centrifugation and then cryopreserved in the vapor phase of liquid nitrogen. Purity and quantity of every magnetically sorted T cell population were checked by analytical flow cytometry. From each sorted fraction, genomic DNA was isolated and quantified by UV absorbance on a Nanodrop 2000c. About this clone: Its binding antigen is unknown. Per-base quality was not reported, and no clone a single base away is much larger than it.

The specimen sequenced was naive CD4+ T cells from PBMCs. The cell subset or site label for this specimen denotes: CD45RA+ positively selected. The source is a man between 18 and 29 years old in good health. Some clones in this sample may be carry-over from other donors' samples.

The CDR3 protein: CASSFQAGGYEQYF. The nucleotide sequence is given as TGTGCCAGCAGCTTTCAGGCGGGAGGTTACGAGCAGTACTTC. This chain is built from TRBV14 and TRBJ2-7, with 8 bases in between that match TRBD2. Relative to germline, V is missing 5 bases and J is missing 4 bases, with 7 bases of the junction outside any gene match. The CDR3 goes from the cysteine to the phenylalanine over 14 residues. Only the CDR3 DNA is retained, 42 bases long and in frame from the first base. Sequences SGHDN (CDR1) and FVKESK (CDR2) are obtained from the germline V gene.